This T cell receptor (beta chain) came from a study of low-dose radiotherapy and immunotherapy resistance in tumors. The wider study: Cohort 1 received 0.5 Gy per fraction every 2 weeks, totaling 6.5 Gy.

This clonotype has only a few counts. The likely explanation is a read error, given a far larger clone one base away. TCRs were put through approximately 20 PCR cycles of amplification with Phusion. A constant-region primer and the V-primer adapter served as the primer pair. The mRNA that was isolated underwent amplification by in vitro transcription. TCRdb reanalysed the reads using MiXCR and keeps one entry per CDR3 protein. This sample has roughly 52,000 distinct CDR3 sequences, with 33% found just once. Time point given: after trial treatment. Treatment reported: LDRT plus nivolumab, ipilimumab, low-dose cyclophosphamide and aspirin (RACIN trial). Low-dose radiotherapy, low-dose cyclophosphamide, aspirin, ipilimumab and nivolumab were all given to the donors. The CDR3 runs 13 residues. V was pared by 8 bases and J by 11 bases, with 11 bases of the junction left unmatched. The germline gives CDR1 MNHEY, CDR2 SVGEGT.

The receptor was derived from a male donor with rectosigmoid adenocarcinoma. Sequences were derived from PBMCs, sampled after low-dose radiotherapy plus immunotherapy. The genes are TRBV6-2 or TRBV6-3 and TRBJ2-5; 10 bases line up with TRBD2. The CDR3 here is CASCLAGVGEQYF. CDR3 sequence (DNA): TGTGCCAGCTGTCTAGCGGGGGTAGGGGAGCAGTACTTC.